The 23 T cell receptor beta chains given below trace back to one sample, sequenced in a study of cytomegalovirus exposure and HLA in healthy donors. Assay: immunoSEQ multiplex PCR; the TCRdb copy retains only in-frame clones and omits some. The table has hundreds of thousands of clones, just over 85% seen once; the top ten hold 0.83%. The sequenced sample consisted of PBMCs. The source is a woman between 18 and 30 years old in good health and CMV-seronegative.

The rearrangement links TRBV2 to TRBJ2-2, with 8 bases that match TRBD2. This CDR3 is built from 15 residues. The germline V gene has CDR1 SNHLY and CDR2 FYNNEI. Unmatched junction bases numbered 5, after V lost 7 bases and J lost 1 base. The CDR3 loop is CASTPGLGNTGELFF. The CDR3, as DNA: TGTGCCAGCACCCCGGGACTAGGGAACACCGGGGAGCTGTTTTTT.

The sample holds one count of this clone. The chain recombines TRBV7-9 with TRBJ2-1; TRBD2 agrees at 8 bases. Germline trimming cut 1 base from V and 0 bases from J; bases unmatched to any gene: 11. CDR1 and CDR2 from the germline V gene are SEHNR and FQNEAQ (reference sequence). The CDR3 is 19 amino acids. DNA of the CDR3: TGTGCCAGCAGCTTAGGAATAACTAGCGGCCGGAGCTCCTACAATGAGCAGTTCTTC. It encodes CASSLGITSGRSSYNEQFF.

The V gene is TRBV27, the J gene TRBJ1-4, with a weak D call TRBD1 (5 bases). V was clipped by 3 bases and J by 7 bases, with 9 bases between them. From germline, CDR1 is MNHEY and CDR2 SMNVEV (reference sequence). The length of the CDR3 is 13 residues. The DNA of the CDR3 is TGTGCCAGCAGTTTGGGTAGGGGTGAAAAACTGTTTTTT. It specifies CASSLGRGEKLFF.

V usage is TRBV6-5 and J usage is TRBJ1-5; D may be TRBD1 (6 bases). CDR1 and CDR2 (germline): MNHEY, SVGAGI. Trimming removed 4 bases at V and 4 bases at J, with 17 bases between. The CDR3 totals 16 residues. This chain's CDR3 is CASSSLAGARNQPQHF. Here the CDR3 DNA reads TGTGCCAGCAGTTCCCTCGCGGGGGCGCGTAATCAGCCCCAGCATTTT.

To note about this clone: An end of the junction differs from the germline gene, which may be a read error. The chain has TRBV4-1 and TRBJ2-1; 12 bases map to TRBD2. Germline loops: CDR1 MGHRA, CDR2 YSYEKL. There are 18 residues in the CDR3. CDR3: CASTQASGGASPYNEQFF. For the CDR3, the DNA is TGCGCCAGCACCCAAGCTAGCGGGGGGGCTTCCCCCTACAATGAGCAGTTCTTC.

V is TRBV4-1 and J is TRBJ2-1, with 9 bases matching TRBD2. CDR1 and CDR2 from the germline V gene are MGHRA and YSYEKL. V gave up 1 base and J gave up 6 bases; unmatched junction bases: 4. CDR3 length: 15 amino acids. The CDR3 DNA is TGCGCCAGCAGCCAAGTGGGACTAGCACCCAATGAGCAGTTCTTC. This encodes CASSQVGLAPNEQFF.

This rearrangement joins TRBV18 to TRBJ1-1; 8 nucleotides match TRBD1. CDR1 KGHSH and CDR2 LQKENI come from the germline V gene. V was pared by 0 bases and J by 0 bases, with 0 bases of the junction left unmatched. The CDR3 extends over 15 amino acids. CDR3 region: CASSPPDRVNTEAFF. The CDR3 DNA follows: TGTGCCAGCTCACCACCGGACAGGGTGAACACTGAAGCTTTCTTT. Full variable domain (rest looked up from reference TRBV18 and TRBJ1-1): NAGVMQNPRHLVRRRGQEARLRCSPMKGHSHVYWYRQLPEEGLKFMVYLQKENIIDESGMPKERFSAEFPKEGPSILRIQQVVRGDSAAYFCASSPPDRVNTEAFFGQGTRLTVV.

The chain combines TRBV6-1 with TRBJ2-3, with TRBD2 identical over 8 bases. The CDR3 spans 17 residues. In germline, CDR1 is MNHNS, CDR2 SASEGT. J was trimmed by 0 bases and V by 2 bases; bases with no gene match: 7. CDR3: CASSESSSGRSTDTQYF. CDR3 nucleotide sequence: TGTGCCAGCAGTGAATCGTCTAGCGGGCGAAGCACAGATACGCAGTATTTT.

The V call is TRBV27, the J call TRBJ2-1; 16 bases are shared with TRBD2. CDR3 length: 16 residues. In germline, CDR1 is MNHEY, CDR2 SMNVEV (reference sequence). With V trimmed by 5 bases and J by 7 bases, 5 bases remained unmatched. The CDR3 nucleotides are TGTGCCAGCAGTCTGGGACTAGCGGGAGGGCCAAATGAGCAGTTCTTC. It encodes CASSLGLAGGPNEQFF.

The rearrangement links TRBV28 to TRBJ1-5; the D is unclear. The CDR3 consists of 12 residues. CDR1 is MDHEN, CDR2 SYDVKM, per germline. V gave up 3 bases and J gave up 11 bases, with 11 bases separating them. The DNA for the CDR3 is TGTGCCAGCAGTTTCGGGTCCTCAGCCCAGCATTTT. This translates into CASSFGSSAQHF. The variable domain in full, completed from reference TRBV28 and TRBJ1-5, reads DVKVTQSSRYLVKRTGEKVFLECVQDMDHENMFWYRQDPGLGLRLIYFSYDVKMKEKGDIPEGYSVSREKKERFSLILESASTNQTSMYLCASSFGSSAQHFGDGTRLSIL.

J is TRBJ1-1 and V is TRBV27; 9 positions agree with TRBD1. Trimming cost V 5 bases and J 4 bases; bases outside gene matches: 8. This CDR3 region has 15 residues. The germline gives CDR1 MNHEY, CDR2 SMNVEV (reference sequence). Here the CDR3 DNA reads TGTGCCAGCAGTAACAACAGGGGGCGCGGCACTGAAGCTTTCTTT. Translation gives CASSNNRGRGTEAFF.

This clone was detected once. V gene TRBV2 combines with J gene TRBJ2-5, with D possibly TRBD2 on 6 matching bases. The CDR3 sequence is 14 residues long. V lost 8 bases and J 4 bases, leaving 17 bases between the germline ends. Germline CDR1 and CDR2: SNHLY and FYNNEI. The CDR3 here is CASSRTGRGETQYF. The CDR3 nucleotides are TGTGCCAGCTCTAGAACGGGGCGGGGAGAGACCCAGTACTTC.

The CDR3 DNA reads TGTGCCAGCAGTTTAAGAGAACTAAGCGGGAGGTCTGAGCAGTTCTTC. Its protein is CASSLRELSGRSEQFF. The chain joins TRBV27 to TRBJ2-1, with TRBD2 identical over 9 bases. Germline assignment: CDR1 MNHEY and CDR2 SMNVEV (reference sequence). CDR3 size: 16 residues. Trimming removed 2 bases from V and 9 bases from J; junction bases left unmatched: 11.

The chain combines TRBV28 with TRBJ1-5; D perhaps matches TRBD1 (5 bases). The CDR3 extends over 19 amino acids. The germline CDR1 and CDR2 sequences are MDHEN and SYDVKM. The V end was cut by 3 bases, the J end by 2 bases, with 23 bases between. CDR3 nucleotide sequence: TGTGCCAGCAGTTTCTTCCCTGGCTCCAGGGAGGGTGGCAATCAGCCCCAGCATTTT. This gives the protein CASSFFPGSREGGNQPQHF.

The sample holds one count of this clone. DNA of the CDR3: TGTGCCGTACTAGCGGGAGAAACCTCCTACGAGCAGTACTTC. Protein product: CAVLAGETSYEQYF. This chain uses TRBV28 with TRBJ2-7; 11 bases agree with TRBD2. The germline V gene encodes CDR1 MDHEN and CDR2 SYDVKM. The V gene end was trimmed by 11 bases and the J gene end by 0 bases; junction bases not matched to a gene: 6. This CDR3 comprises 14 residues.

The rearrangement links TRBV7-7 to TRBJ2-5; 7 bases fit TRBD2. Germline V gives CDR1 SSHAT, CDR2 FNYEAQ (reference sequence). Trimming removed 3 bases from V and 2 bases from J; junction bases left unmatched: 0. This CDR3 is 13 amino acids long. CDR3 amino acids: CASSFGGQETQYF. CDR3 DNA sequence: TGTGCCAGCAGCTTCGGGGGGCAAGAGACCCAGTACTTC.

The chain couples TRBV7-9 to TRBJ2-5; 10 bases are shared with TRBD1. CDR1 is SEHNR, CDR2 FQNEAQ, per germline (reference sequence). This CDR3 is built from 14 residues. V shed 3 bases and J 4 bases; nucleotides not matched to a gene: 2. The CDR3 is CASSLRQGAETQYF. Here the CDR3 DNA reads TGTGCCAGCAGCTTGAGACAGGGGGCAGAGACCCAGTACTTC.

V and J are TRBV27 and TRBJ2-3; TRBD2 matches at 7 bases. Germline CDR1 MNHEY, CDR2 SMNVEV (reference sequence). V dropped 5 bases and J dropped 2; count of bases not matched to a gene: 7. This CDR3 contains 15 residues. CDR3 DNA sequence: TGTGCCAGCAGTCCCGATAGCGGGCCCACAGATACGCAGTATTTT. Residues: CASSPDSGPTDTQYF.

The chain is built from TRBV19 and TRBJ2-7; D is possibly TRBD1 (5 bases). The CDR3 contains 14 residues. V was shortened by 6 bases and J by 2 bases, with 14 bases between the two germline ends. Looked up from germline, CDR1 is LNHDA and CDR2 is SQIVND (reference sequence). The CDR3 sequence is CASSPRASTYEQYF. The CDR3 nucleotides read TGTGCCAGTAGCCCCAGGGCGAGTACCTACGAGCAGTACTTC.

The chain joins TRBV28 to TRBJ2-5, with 14 bases fitting TRBD2. This CDR3 has 17 residues. Germline V CDR1 and CDR2: MDHEN, SYDVKM. Trimming removed 3 bases from V and 4 bases from J; junction bases left unmatched: 7. The CDR3 DNA reads as TGTGCCAGCAGTTTCTCGGGACTAGCGGGAGAGGGAGAGACCCAGTACTTC. It is translated as CASSFSGLAGEGETQYF.

This clone was seen a handful of times. The rearrangement joins TRBV6-5 to TRBJ1-5; the D gene is possibly TRBD1 (5 bases). The CDR3 extends over 13 amino acids. Between the trimmed V and J ends, which lost 2 bases and 6 bases, there was a span of 8 bases. Germline values: CDR1 MNHEY, CDR2 SVGAGI. The DNA of the CDR3 is TGTGCCAGCAGTTACGGGGGGGTTCAGCCCCAGCATTTT. It yields the protein CASSYGGVQPQHF.

The chain has TRBV27 and TRBJ1-1; unclear D gene. The CDR3 consists of 13 residues. V lost 3 bases, J lost 3 bases, and 8 bases lay in between. CDR1 is MNHEY and CDR2 is SMNVEV in the germline V gene (reference sequence). This CDR3 is CASSFSGDTEAFF. In DNA, the CDR3 is TGTGCCAGCAGTTTCTCCGGGGACACTGAAGCTTTCTTT.

This rearrangement joins TRBV10-2 to TRBJ2-1, with TRBD1 as a possible D gene (5 bases). CDR3 length equals 14 residues. V shed 4 bases and J shed 2 bases, with 9 bases lying between them. The germline V gene encodes CDR1 WSHSY and CDR2 SAAADI. The CDR3 nucleotides are TGCGCCAGCAGTGCCCAGGGAACCTACAATGAGCAGTTCTTC. Translating it yields CASSAQGTYNEQFF.